The 11 T cell receptor beta chains listed next were all sequenced from one sample in a study of metastatic and nonmetastatic thyroid tumors. TCRdb reanalyzed the PCR reads with MiXCR. The table shows about 85,000 clones, with roughly 8.6% occurring only once. Thyroid surgery was preceded by no treatment in any patient. The sequenced sample was blood. These receptor sequences come from a female donor with papillary thyroid cancer or a benign thyroid nodule (not recorded which). Some clones in this sample may be carry-over from other donors' samples.

This clone has just a few counts. A much bigger clone sits one base away, suggesting this may be a read error. The identical CDR3 is also encoded by other nucleotide sequences in the sample. V gene TRBV25-1 combines with J gene TRBJ2-1; 8 bases match TRBD1. J gave up 8 bases and V 8 bases, and 2 bases lay outside the gene matches. The CDR3 length is 11 residues. Germline CDR1 and CDR2: MGHDK and SYGVNS. This CDR3 reads CASGTGDEQFF. CDR3 DNA sequence: TGTGCCAGCGGGACAGGTGATGAGCAGTTCTTC.

This clone showed up many times. The rearrangement joins TRBV7-9 to TRBJ1-1; TRBD1 is a possible D gene (6 bases). Deletions cut 6 bases from V and 6 bases from J, with 20 bases between. Germline V lookup: CDR1 SEHNR, CDR2 FQNEAQ (reference sequence). The CDR3 has 15 amino acids. The CDR3 nucleotides are TGTGCCAGCAGGCTAGAGTCGGGGGCAGGGGCTGAAGCTTTCTTT. Amino acid sequence: CASRLESGAGAEAFF. Filled out from reference TRBV7-9 and TRBJ1-1, the complete variable domain reads DTGVSQNPRHKITKRGQNVTFRCDPISEHNRLYWYRQTLGQGPEFLTYFQNEAQLEKSRLLSDRFSAERPKGSFSTLEIQRTEQGDSAMYLCASRLESGAGAEAFFGQGTRLTVV.

This clone came up many times. The chain has TRBV19 and TRBJ1-2, with D possibly matching TRBD1 (5 bases). The CDR3 has 15 residues. CDR1 is LNHDA, CDR2 SQIVND, per germline (reference sequence). V gave up 5 bases and J gave up 2 bases, with 15 bases separating them. The CDR3 spells CASSPLTRGNYGYTF. CDR3 nucleotides: TGTGCCAGTAGTCCATTAACCCGGGGGAACTATGGCTACACCTTC.

In this sample, this clone turned up many times. V usage is TRBV20-1 and J usage is TRBJ1-5; 7 bases align to TRBD1. Trimming cost V 4 bases and J 0 bases; bases outside gene matches: 3. Germline CDR1 reads DFQATT; CDR2 reads SNEGSKA (reference sequence). The CDR3 runs 14 residues. Here the CDR3 reads CSAIRTGSNQPQHF. CDR3 coding DNA: TGCAGTGCTATCAGGACAGGTAGCAATCAGCCCCAGCATTTT.

For this clone: This may arise from a read error, as a much more abundant clone is one base away. The genes are TRBV20-1 and TRBJ1-1; a possible D gene is TRBD1 (5 bases). The CDR3 is 11 residues long. CDR1 is DFQATT and CDR2 is SNEGSKA in the germline V gene (reference sequence). Trimming pared 3 bases from V and 7 bases from J, leaving 9 bases between. CDR3 in DNA: TGCAGTGCTAGTTGGGGCAGTGAAGCTTTCTTT. Protein sequence: CSASWGSEAFF.

This clone showed up just a few times. The chain couples TRBV12-3 or TRBV12-4 to TRBJ2-7; 9 bases match TRBD1. V lost 6 bases and J lost 4; bases outside the gene matches: 4. The CDR3 has 13 amino acids. Here the CDR3 DNA reads TGTGCCAGCAGCCCGGGACAGGGTTACGAGCAGTACTTC. Translation: CASSPGQGYEQYF.

This clone was counted only a few times. The chain has TRBV5-6 and TRBJ2-2; D is uncertain. Germline loops: CDR1 SGHDT, CDR2 YYEEEE. The V gene lost 4 bases and the J gene lost 0 bases, with 10 bases spanning the gap. This CDR3 spans 15 amino acids. The CDR3 here is CASSPLLPNTGELFF. DNA for the CDR3: TGTGCCAGCAGCCCACTTCTGCCGAACACCGGGGAGCTGTTTTTT.

The table lists this clone with many counts. This sequence joins TRBV5-1 and TRBJ1-6, with D possibly being TRBD1 (5 bases). The CDR3 has 16 residues. CDR1 and CDR2 from the germline V gene are SGHRS and YFSETQ. Trimming removed 4 bases at V and 0 bases at J, with 11 bases between. CDR3 sequence: CASSGDWNSYNSPLHF. The CDR3 DNA reads as TGCGCCAGCAGCGGGGACTGGAACTCCTATAATTCACCCCTCCACTTT.

In this sample, this clone turned up many times. This chain links TRBV6-1 with TRBJ2-2; D may match TRBD1 or TRBD2 (5 bases each). Germline CDR1 MNHNS, CDR2 SASEGT. V was trimmed by 4 bases and J by 0 bases, leaving 9 bases between them. CDR3 length equals 15 residues. CDR3 bases: TGTGCCAGCAGTGGGGACCCCGCGAACACCGGGGAGCTGTTTTTT. It yields the protein CASSGDPANTGELFF.

In its sample, this clone was seen many times. The chain is built from TRBV19 and TRBJ1-6; 8 bases are shared with TRBD1. Germline V gives CDR1 LNHDA, CDR2 SQIVND (reference sequence). With 3 bases clipped from V and 10 bases from J, the junction kept 8 bases outside the gene matches. The CDR3 extends over 15 amino acids. The CDR3 bases are TGTGCCAGTAGTATCCCCGAAGACAGGGGCTCACCCCTCCACTTT. Its protein product is CASSIPEDRGSPLHF.

This clone has only a few counts. This chain links TRBV6-1 with TRBJ2-3, with 8 nucleotides matching TRBD2. This CDR3 region has 15 residues. The germline V gene has CDR1 MNHNS and CDR2 SASEGT. Unmatched junction bases numbered 4, after V lost 4 bases and J lost 1 base. CDR3 region: CASSVLAGGTDTQYF. DNA for the CDR3: TGTGCCAGCAGTGTGCTAGCGGGTGGCACAGATACGCAGTATTTT.